Detailed here is one T cell receptor (beta chain). Sequenced by immunoSEQ multiplex PCR; TCRdb stores in-frame clones only, minus some. Altogether hundreds of thousands of clones are present, 90% being singletons, with the ten largest covering 6% to 7%. CDR1 and CDR2 (germline): SGHAT, FQNNGV. The ends were cut back, 0 bases at V and 5 bases at J, with 20 bases in the middle. CDR3 length: 18 amino acids. This sample was taken from a study of control samples from healthy donors and cancer patients. The chain combines TRBV11-2 with TRBJ1-5; a weak D match, TRBD1 (5 bases). The specimen was PBMCs. The clonotype comes from a man aged 35 to 55 with head and neck cancer. In nucleotides, the CDR3 is TGTGCCAGCAGCTTAGATGGTTGGGGACTCTACCCCCATCAGCCCCAGCATTTT. Encoded protein: CASSLDGWGLYPHQPQHF. The whole variable domain, remainder taken from reference TRBV11-2 and TRBJ1-5, is EAGVAQSPRYKIIEKRQSVAFWCNPISGHATLYWYQQILGQGPKLLIQFQNNGVVDDSQLPKDRFSAERLKGVDSTLKIQPAKLEDSAVYLCASSLDGWGLYPHQPQHFGDGTRLSIL.